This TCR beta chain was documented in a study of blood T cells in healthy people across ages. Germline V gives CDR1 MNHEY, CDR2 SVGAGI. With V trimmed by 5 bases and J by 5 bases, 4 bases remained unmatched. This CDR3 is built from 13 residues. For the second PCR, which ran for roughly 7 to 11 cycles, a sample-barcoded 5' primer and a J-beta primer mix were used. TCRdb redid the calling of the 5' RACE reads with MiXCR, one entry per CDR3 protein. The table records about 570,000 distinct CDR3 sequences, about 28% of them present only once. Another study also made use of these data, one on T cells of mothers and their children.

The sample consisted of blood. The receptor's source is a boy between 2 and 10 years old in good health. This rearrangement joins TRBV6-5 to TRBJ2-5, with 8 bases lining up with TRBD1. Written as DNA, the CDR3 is TGTGCCAGCAGTCCGACAGGGGACGAGACCCAGTACTTC. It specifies CASSPTGDETQYF.